These T cell receptor beta chains were read from a single sample in a study of glioma-infiltrating T cells. MiXCR, run by TCRdb on the multiplex PCR reads, gives a single entry per CDR3 protein. This table has under 130,000 distinct CDR3 sequences, 25% to 30% appearing once. The sample was glioma tissue, nonneoplastic brain tissue, or PBMCs (not recorded which). All receptors come from a human donor with low-grade glioma or glioblastoma, undergoing nonglioma brain surgery, or in good health (not recorded which). The CDR3 runs from the conserved cysteine through the conserved F or W. The D gene is left open where the match is weak. The listing skips clone size in some rows; elsewhere it reads once, few, many or a size class.

D,size,V,J,DNA,CDR3
-,many,TRBV20-1,TRBJ1-1,TGCAGTGCTAGTCAGACGAAGAACACTGAAGCTTTCTTT,CSASQTKNTEAFF
-,few,TRBV7-7,TRBJ2-1,TGTGCTAGCAGCCCGGGACTCACGGTTTATGAGCAGTTCTTC,CASSPGLTVYEQFF
TRBD1,-,TRBV5-1,TRBJ2-3,TGCGCCAGCAGCCCAACAGGGGTTCGGACAGATACGCAGTATTTT,CASSPTGVRTDTQYF
-,many,TRBV25-1,TRBJ1-5,TGTGCCAGCAGCGGGGGCAGGGAGGATCAGCCCCAGCATTTT,CASSGGREDQPQHF
TRBD2,few,TRBV20-1,TRBJ2-5,TGCAGTGCTAGGCTAGCGGGGGGACCCTGGGGGGCCCAGTACTTC,CSARLAGGPWGAQYF
TRBD2,-,TRBV3-1,TRBJ2-3,TGTGCCAGCAGCCAAGCCACGTCAGCGGGGGCCCTTTCCACAGATACGCAGTATTTT,CASSQATSAGALSTDTQYF
TRBD1,few,TRBV18,TRBJ2-1,TGTGCCAGCTCACCGAACAGGGGCAATGAGCAGTTCTTC,CASSPNRGNEQFF
TRBD2,many,TRBV20-1,TRBJ2-1,TGCAGTGCTTACATTAGCGGGGGCTCCTACAATGAGCAGTTCTTC,CSAYISGGSYNEQFF
-,many,TRBV6-1,TRBJ2-3,TGTGCCTGCACAAACGGTAACACAGATACGCAGTATTTT,CACTNGNTDTQYF
TRBD2,many,TRBV6-1,TRBJ2-5,TGTGCCAGCATCTCGGGACTAGCGGGGGAAGAGACCCAGTACTTC,CASISGLAGEETQYF
-,many,TRBV4-1,TRBJ2-3,TGCGCCAGCAGCCATAAACTAGACACAGATACGCAGTATTTT,CASSHKLDTDTQYF
TRBD1,-,TRBV29-1,TRBJ2-1,TGCAGCGTTGAAAGAACCGGGACAGGTTACAATGAGCAGTTCTTC,CSVERTGTGYNEQFF
-,many,TRBV12-3/TRBV12-4,TRBJ2-1,TGTGCCAGCAGCTTCGTTGCGGGGTATTACAATGAGCAGTTCTTC,CASSFVAGYYNEQFF
-,many,TRBV20-1,TRBJ2-7,TGCAGTGCCTGGCACAAGGTTTACGAGCAGTACTTC,CSAWHKVYEQYF
-,many,TRBV28,TRBJ2-3,TGTGCCAGCAGTCCTCTCGGGACAAGCACAGATACGCAGTATTTT,CASSPLGTSTDTQYF
-,many,TRBV20-1,TRBJ1-2,TGCAGTGCTAGCGTTGGCCGGGAACTCCGGGGAGATGGCTACACCTTC,CSASVGRELRGDGYTF
TRBD2,many,TRBV20-1,TRBJ2-1,TGCAGTGCTAGAATCCCGGGACTAGCGGATCACAATGAGCAGTTCTTC,CSARIPGLADHNEQFF
TRBD1,-,TRBV5-1,TRBJ2-3,TGCGCCAGCAGCTTGGACGGACAGGGCCTAACAGATACGCAGTATTTT,CASSLDGQGLTDTQYF
-,-,TRBV12-3/TRBV12-4,TRBJ1-1,TGTGCCAGCAGTGGACACCGAACCTTTAACACTGAAGCTTTCTTT,CASSGHRTFNTEAFF
-,few,TRBV7-3,TRBJ1-2,TGTGCCAGCAGCTTAACCGGAGGTCTGGAGGGCTACACCTTC,CASSLTGGLEGYTF
-,many,TRBV6-6,TRBJ2-3,TGTGCCAGCAGTTACTCTCGGGGGCAGACAGATACGCAGTATTTT,CASSYSRGQTDTQYF
TRBD1,-,TRBV11-2,TRBJ2-7,TGTGCCAGCAGCCTTACCGGGACAGTTTCCGAGCAGTACTTC,CASSLTGTVSEQYF
-,many,TRBV6-6,TRBJ1-1,TGTGCCAGCAGTTACTCGGAGAACACTGAAGCTTTCTTT,CASSYSENTEAFF
TRBD2,-,TRBV6-1,TRBJ2-1,TGTGCCAGCAGCTTAGAACCGGGACTAGCGGGGGAAATGTACAATGAGCAGTTCTTC,CASSLEPGLAGEMYNEQFF
-,-,TRBV19,TRBJ2-7,TGTGCCAGTAGTGTCTCAGGGACTTACGAGCAGTACTTC,CASSVSGTYEQYF
-,few,TRBV29-1,TRBJ2-3,TGCAGCGTTGACCGGGGCGACACAGATACGCGGTATTTT,CSVDRGDTDTRYF
-,-,TRBV2,TRBJ2-3,TGTGCCAGCAGTGAAGCCTGGTCGGGGGTGGGCACAGATACGCAGTATTTT,CASSEAWSGVGTDTQYF
-,-,TRBV29-1,TRBJ2-3,TGCAGCGTGCAGGCTGCAGATACGCGGTATTTT,CSVQAADTRYF
-,many,TRBV7-6,TRBJ2-7,TGTGCCAGCAGCCCCCAGTTAAGCTCCTACGAGCAGTACTTC,CASSPQLSSYEQYF
TRBD2,-,TRBV19,TRBJ2-2,TGTGCCAGTAGTCCTAGCGGGATTAACACCGGGGAGCTGTTTTTT,CASSPSGINTGELFF
TRBD2,many,TRBV27,TRBJ2-7,TGTGCCAGCAGTTTACTAGCGGGGGGCGAGCAGTACTTC,CASSLLAGGEQYF
TRBD1,many,TRBV7-2,TRBJ2-7,TGTGCCAGCAGCAGAGGACAGGGGGCGACACACGAGCAGTACTTC,CASSRGQGATHEQYF
-,few,TRBV7-6,TRBJ2-7,TGTGCCAGCAGCCGCGGCTCGGACTCGGCCTACGAGCGGTACTTC,CASSRGSDSAYERYF
TRBD2,-,TRBV29-1,TRBJ2-1,TGCAGCGTCCGCCTGTCAGCGGGGAGTGAGCAGTTCTTC,CSVRLSAGSEQFF
-,-,TRBV12-3/TRBV12-4,TRBJ2-7,TGTGCCATCACCCGTCTGGGGGCCTACGAGCAGTACTTC,CAITRLGAYEQYF
-,once,TRBV30,TRBJ1-1,TGTGCCTGGAGTGTACCTATCCGCCGAGGGGGGGCGCGGACTGAAGCTTTCTTT,CAWSVPIRRGGARTEAFF
TRBD1,many,TRBV6-1,TRBJ2-7,TGTGCCAGCAGTCCTCGGGGGACAGGCGATTACGAGCAGTACTTC,CASSPRGTGDYEQYF
-,few,TRBV7-2,TRBJ1-1,TGTGCCAGCAGCTTTACTCCGGGGGGCCCTGAAGCTTTCTTT,CASSFTPGGPEAFF
-,few,TRBV7-2,TRBJ1-3,TGTGCCAGCAGCCAACAGGGCGGGCTCTCTGGAAACACCATATATTTT,CASSQQGGLSGNTIYF
TRBD1,many,TRBV6-1,TRBJ1-4,TGTGCCAGCAGATCCCTGGGACAGGCTAATGAAAAACTGTTTTTT,CASRSLGQANEKLFF
TRBD1,-,TRBV19,TRBJ2-7,TGTGCCAGTAGCCCCCAGGGGGCAGGGTCCGAGCAGTACTTT,CASSPQGAGSEQYF
-,many,TRBV3-1,TRBJ2-7,TGTGCCAGCAGCCAAGACGGTTACGAGCAGTACTTC,CASSQDGYEQYF
TRBD1,-,TRBV19,TRBJ1-1,TGTGCCAGTCGCCTAGGCGGGACAGGGGGCAACGCTGAAGCTTTCTTT,CASRLGGTGGNAEAFF
TRBD1,few,TRBV24-1,TRBJ2-6,TGTGCCACCGGGACAGGGGGAGGTGGGGCCAACGTCCTGACTTTC,CATGTGGGGANVLTF
TRBD1,many,TRBV20-1,TRBJ2-1,TGCAGTGCTAGGACCGGGACAGCAATCAATGAGCAGTTCTTC,CSARTGTAINEQFF
-,many,TRBV7-2,TRBJ2-2,TGTGCCAGCAGCCTCCCAGGGATTGTGGAGCTGTTTTTT,CASSLPGIVELFF
-,-,TRBV5-1,TRBJ1-5,TGCGCCAGCAGCGTCCAGGGAGGACAGCCCCAGCATTTT,CASSVQGGQPQHF
-,many,TRBV27,TRBJ1-1,TGTGCCAGCAGTTCCCGGGCCGGGAGAGGAGGGATGAACACTGAAGCTTTCTTT,CASSSRAGRGGMNTEAFF
TRBD2,-,TRBV7-8,TRBJ2-1,TGTGCCAGCAGTTCCTCGGCTCCGGGACTAGCTAATGAGCAGTTCTTC,CASSSSAPGLANEQFF
-,many,TRBV6-2/TRBV6-3,TRBJ1-1,TGTGCCAGCAGTTACCAGAACGTAAACACTGAAGCTTTCTTT,CASSYQNVNTEAFF
TRBD1,many,TRBV24-1,TRBJ2-7,TGTGCCACCTTGCCCGGACAGGGTCAGCGGGAGCAGTACTTC,CATLPGQGQREQYF
TRBD1,-,TRBV7-2,TRBJ1-1,TGTGCCGGCAGGACAGGCCCCACAACGAGAGCTTTCTTT,CAGRTGPTTRAFF